This TCR beta chain was sequenced during a study of patients and donors after allogeneic stem cell transplantation. The CDR3 consists of 14 residues. V gave up 5 bases and J gave up 4 bases, with 14 bases separating them. Germline lookup yields CDR1 MNHNS and CDR2 SASEGT. A single record per CDR3 protein comes from TCRdb applying MiXCR to the RT-PCR reads. The repertoire consists of more than 850,000 distinct CDR3 sequences, with about a sixth occurring once and the leading ten covering under 6.5%. Sequenced material: blood, either unsorted or a sorted T cell fraction (not recorded which). The chain has TRBV6-1 and TRBJ1-1, with a tentative D call TRBD1 (5 bases). This receptor was taken from a human donor who was either an allogeneic HSCT recipient or a stem cell or donor lymphocyte infusion donor (not recorded which). It is not recorded whose cells these are; they may come from a transplant donor. The CDR3, as DNA: TGTGCCAGCAGTCCGCAAAGGGGCGGCACTGAAGCTTTCTTT. Translated: CASSPQRGGTEAFF.